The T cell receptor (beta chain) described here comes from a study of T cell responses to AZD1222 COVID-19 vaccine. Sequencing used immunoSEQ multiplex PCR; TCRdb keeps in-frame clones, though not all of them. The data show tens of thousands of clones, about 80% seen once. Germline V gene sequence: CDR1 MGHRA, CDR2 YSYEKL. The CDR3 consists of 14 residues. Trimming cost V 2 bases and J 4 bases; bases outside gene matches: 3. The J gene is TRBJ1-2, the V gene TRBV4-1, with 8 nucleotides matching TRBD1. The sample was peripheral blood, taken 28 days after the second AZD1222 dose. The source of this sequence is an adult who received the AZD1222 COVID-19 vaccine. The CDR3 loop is CASSQWGQVYGYTF. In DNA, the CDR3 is TGCGCCAGCAGCCAATGGGGACAGGTCTATGGCTACACCTTC.